The present TCR beta chain was sequenced within a study of Ad26.COV2.S vaccination and SARS-CoV-2 variants. General study points: Participants given vaccine showed non-spike TCR breadth similar to that of placebo recipients.

The J segment lost 3 bases and the V segment lost 5 bases, leaving 8 bases of the junction unmatched. The germline gives CDR1 PRHDT, CDR2 FYEKMQ (reference sequence). The CDR3 contains 15 residues. Method: immunoSEQ multiplex PCR; TCRdb's copy keeps in-frame clones and lacks some. The sample lists about half a million clones, about 89% occurring once. With respect to this clone: What it binds is not known.

The sample's treatment: around 19 received Ad26.COV2.S at low or high dose, single or two shots; 5 received placebo; per-sample allocation not given. Sampling happened 63 days after the first vaccine or placebo injection. The V call is TRBV13, the J call TRBJ2-7; 9 nucleotides match TRBD1. The receptor was isolated from a person aged 18-65 years who received the Ad26.COV2.S COVID-19 vaccine or a placebo. The source was peripheral blood, collected in a trial of Ad26.COV2.S vaccine versus placebo. The CDR3 DNA is TGTGCCAGCAGCCAACCGACAGGGGGGCTCTACGAGCAGTACTTC. Translation: CASSQPTGGLYEQYF.